A single sample is the source of the 4 T cell receptor beta chains below, sequenced in a study of human T cells and chemical hapten exposure. Indicated time point: patch test 2, 6 weeks after DPC sensitization. Treatment meaning: therapeutic diphenylcyclopropenone sensitization with weekly scalp DPC. A single record per CDR3 protein comes from TCRdb applying MiXCR to the RACE reads. This sample has about 140,000 distinct CDR3 sequences, with about 12% found just once. This specimen was whole blood, taken in connection with sensitization to the hapten diphenylcyclopropenone (DPC). The receptors were gathered from a woman in her forties or fifties with alopecia areata. Some clones in this sample may be carry-over from other donors' samples.

The chain couples TRBV7-2 to TRBJ2-1, with 14 bases fitting TRBD2. The junction had 19 bases not matched to a gene; V was cut back by 6 bases and J by 9 bases. CDR1 SGHTA and CDR2 FQGNSA come from the germline V gene. The CDR3 has 19 residues. The CDR3: CASRPTGTSGRIRKGEQFF. CDR3 DNA sequence: TGTGCCAGCAGACCAACCGGGACTAGCGGGAGAATAAGGAAGGGTGAGCAGTTCTTC.

There are many counts of this clonotype. The chain is built from TRBV20-1 and TRBJ2-5; no clear D gene. Germline V lookup: CDR1 DFQATT, CDR2 SNEGSKA (reference sequence). V lost 0 bases to trimming and J lost 9 bases, with 14 bases between them. CDR3 length: 13 amino acids. CDR3 sequence reads: CSAREADPSPQYF. The CDR3 region has the DNA TGCAGTGCTAGAGAGGCCGATCCTTCGCCCCAGTACTTC.

The J gene is TRBJ2-5, the V gene TRBV9; D is unclear. There are 13 residues in the CDR3. The V gene's germline CDR1 is SGDLS and CDR2 YYNGEE. Between the trimmed V and J ends, which lost 4 bases and 5 bases, there was a span of 12 bases. In DNA, the CDR3 is TGTGCCAGCAGCCCCAGCACCCCGGAGACCCAGTACTTC. This encodes CASSPSTPETQYF.

The chain employs TRBV5-6 and TRBJ2-1; D remains unclear. V lost 2 bases, J lost 0 bases, and 12 bases lay in between. This CDR3 is 16 amino acids long. From germline, CDR1 is SGHDT and CDR2 YYEEEE. The CDR3 DNA reads as TGTGCCAGCAGCTTCCGACGGGCGAGCTCCTACAATGAGCAGTTCTTC. Its protein is CASSFRRASSYNEQFF.